These T cell receptor beta chains were read from a single sample in a study of spatial heterogeneity in lung cancer. Using its own MiXCR run on the 5' RACE reads, TCRdb lists one record per CDR3 protein. The table records under 35,000 distinct CDR3 sequences, over 5% of them present only once. This specimen consisted of PBMCs, obtained at follow-up. The receptor set was obtained from a female donor with early-stage non-small cell lung cancer. Each CDR3 is given with its conserved first and last residue.

cdr3_length j_call v_call cdr3_aa
18 TRBJ2-2 TRBV7-2 CASSLGSLGLANTGELFF
17 TRBJ2-3 TRBV10-3 CAISESIAGGRTDTQYF
15 TRBJ1-1 TRBV5-1 CASSPGQGVNTEAFF
14 TRBJ2-6 TRBV29-1 CSVEGLSGANVLTF
13 TRBJ1-1 TRBV14 CASSQDSRTEAFF
15 TRBJ2-7 TRBV6-1 CASSESRDFTYEQYF
13 TRBJ2-7 TRBV27 CASSRQGTYEQYF
10 TRBJ1-5 TRBV20-1 CSAPNQPQHF
13 TRBJ2-5 TRBV6-4 CASSARFGETQYF
15 TRBJ1-6 TRBV13 CASSSGQGWSSPLHF
15 TRBJ2-2 TRBV4-1 CASSLLAEYTGELFF
15 TRBJ2-3 TRBV6-5 CASRRLGGAADTQYF
13 TRBJ1-2 TRBV7-2 CASSDRQLYGYTF
17 TRBJ2-1 TRBV5-1 CASSFLDGGASYNEQFF
13 TRBJ1-1 TRBV20-1 CSASGGSETEAFF
15 TRBJ1-2 TRBV6-5 CASGRQGRFSYGYTF
15 TRBJ2-5 TRBV10-2 CASSESPGGLETQYF
17 TRBJ1-4 TRBV6-5 CASSRGVSGATNEKLFF
15 TRBJ1-3 TRBV7-2 CASSLYSGYGNTIYF
16 TRBJ1-1 TRBV9 CASSARDARMNTEAFF
14 TRBJ2-5 TRBV7-9 CASSLAGGQETQYF
17 TRBJ2-3 TRBV24-1 CATSEKTSGRVTDTQYF
14 TRBJ2-7 TRBV28 CASKPGGPPYEQYF
14 TRBJ1-5 TRBV29-1 CSVKGTGYNQPQHF
14 TRBJ2-1 TRBV6-2/TRBV6-3 CASSLQGGYNEQFF